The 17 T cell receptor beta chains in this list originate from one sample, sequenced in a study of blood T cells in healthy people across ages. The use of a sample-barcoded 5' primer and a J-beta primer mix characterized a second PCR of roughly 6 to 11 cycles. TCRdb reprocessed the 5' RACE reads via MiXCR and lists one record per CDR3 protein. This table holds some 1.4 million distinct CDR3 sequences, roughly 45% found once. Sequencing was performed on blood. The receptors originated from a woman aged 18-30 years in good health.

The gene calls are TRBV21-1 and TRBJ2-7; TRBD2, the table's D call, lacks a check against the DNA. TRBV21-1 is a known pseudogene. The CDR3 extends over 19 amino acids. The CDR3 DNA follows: TGTGCCAGCAGCAGGGTGGCGGGACTATGTCTCCAAAGCTCCTACGAGCAGTACTTC. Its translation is CASSRVAGLCLQSSYEQYF.

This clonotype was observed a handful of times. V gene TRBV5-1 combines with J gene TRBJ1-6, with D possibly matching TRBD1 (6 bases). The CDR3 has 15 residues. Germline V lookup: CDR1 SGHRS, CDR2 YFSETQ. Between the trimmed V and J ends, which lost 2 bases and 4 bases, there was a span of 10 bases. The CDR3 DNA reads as TGCGCCAGCAGCTTAACGACAGGTTATAATTCACCCCTCCACTTT. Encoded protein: CASSLTTGYNSPLHF.

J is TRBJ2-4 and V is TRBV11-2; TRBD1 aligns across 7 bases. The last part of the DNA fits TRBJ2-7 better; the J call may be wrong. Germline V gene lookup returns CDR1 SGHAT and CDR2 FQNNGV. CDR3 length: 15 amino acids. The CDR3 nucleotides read TGTGCCAGCAGCACCCATCGGGACAGCTACTACGAGCAGTACTTC. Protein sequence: CASSTHRDSYYEQYF.

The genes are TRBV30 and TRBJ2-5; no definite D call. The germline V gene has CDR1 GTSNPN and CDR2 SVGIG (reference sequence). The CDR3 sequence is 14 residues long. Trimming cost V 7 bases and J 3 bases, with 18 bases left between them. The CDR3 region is CAFRQNPFKETQYF. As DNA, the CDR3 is TGTGCCTTCCGACAAAACCCCTTTAAAGAGACCCAGTACTTC.

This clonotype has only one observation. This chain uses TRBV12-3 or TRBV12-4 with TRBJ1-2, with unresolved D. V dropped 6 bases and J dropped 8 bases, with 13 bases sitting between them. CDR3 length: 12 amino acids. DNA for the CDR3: TGTGCCAGCAGGATGGGCTCCGGGGGCTACACCTTC. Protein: CASRMGSGGYTF.

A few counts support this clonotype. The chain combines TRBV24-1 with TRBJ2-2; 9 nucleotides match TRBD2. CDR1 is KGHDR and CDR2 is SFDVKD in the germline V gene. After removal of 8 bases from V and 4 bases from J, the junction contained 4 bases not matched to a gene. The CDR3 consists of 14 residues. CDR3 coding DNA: TGTGCCACCAAGACTAGCGGAACCACCGGGGAGCTGTTTTTT. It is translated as CATKTSGTTGELFF.

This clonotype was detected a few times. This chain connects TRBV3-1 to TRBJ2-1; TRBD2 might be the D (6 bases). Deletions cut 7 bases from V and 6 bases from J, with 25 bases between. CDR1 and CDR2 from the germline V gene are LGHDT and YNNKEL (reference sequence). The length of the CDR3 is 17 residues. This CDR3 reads CASKKLQLAPQGNEQFF. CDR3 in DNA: TGTGCCAGCAAAAAATTGCAACTAGCACCCCAGGGCAATGAGCAGTTCTTC.

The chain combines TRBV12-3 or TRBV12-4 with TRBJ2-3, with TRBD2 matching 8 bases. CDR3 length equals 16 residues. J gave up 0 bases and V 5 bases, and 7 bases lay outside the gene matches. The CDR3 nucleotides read TGTGCCAGCAGTCCTCACCCGGGGGGGAGCACAGATACGCAGTATTTT. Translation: CASSPHPGGSTDTQYF.

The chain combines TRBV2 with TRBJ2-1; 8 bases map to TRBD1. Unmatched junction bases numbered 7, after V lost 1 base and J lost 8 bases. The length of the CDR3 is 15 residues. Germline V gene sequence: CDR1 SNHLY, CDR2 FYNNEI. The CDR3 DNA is TGTGCCAGCAGTGAAGATCGGACAGGGCTGGATGAGCAGTTCTTC. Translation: CASSEDRTGLDEQFF.

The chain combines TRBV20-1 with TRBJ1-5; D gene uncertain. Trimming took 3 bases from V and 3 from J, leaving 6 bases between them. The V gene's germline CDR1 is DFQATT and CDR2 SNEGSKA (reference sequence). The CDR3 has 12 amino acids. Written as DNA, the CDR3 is TGCAGTGCTAGCGGCACCAATCAGCCCCAGCATTTT. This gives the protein CSASGTNQPQHF.

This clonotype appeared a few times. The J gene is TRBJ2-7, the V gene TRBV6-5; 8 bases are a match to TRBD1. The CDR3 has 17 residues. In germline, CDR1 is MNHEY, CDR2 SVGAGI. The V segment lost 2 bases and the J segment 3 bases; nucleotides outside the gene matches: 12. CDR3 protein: CASSYPIGQGNIYEQYF. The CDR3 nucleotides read TGTGCCAGCAGTTACCCGATCGGACAGGGAAACATCTACGAGCAGTACTTC.

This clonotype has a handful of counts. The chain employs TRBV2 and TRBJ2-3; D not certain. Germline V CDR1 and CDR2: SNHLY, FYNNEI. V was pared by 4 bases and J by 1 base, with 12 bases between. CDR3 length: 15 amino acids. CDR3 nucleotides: TGTGCCAGCAGTGGACCGGGCGCCGGCACAGATACGCAGTATTTT. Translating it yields CASSGPGAGTDTQYF.

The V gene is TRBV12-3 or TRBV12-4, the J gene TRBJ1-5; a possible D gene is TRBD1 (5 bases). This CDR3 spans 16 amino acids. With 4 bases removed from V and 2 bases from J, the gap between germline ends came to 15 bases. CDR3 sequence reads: CASSSFQGKGNQPQHF. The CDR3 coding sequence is TGTGCCAGCAGTTCCTTCCAGGGTAAAGGCAATCAGCCCCAGCATTTT.

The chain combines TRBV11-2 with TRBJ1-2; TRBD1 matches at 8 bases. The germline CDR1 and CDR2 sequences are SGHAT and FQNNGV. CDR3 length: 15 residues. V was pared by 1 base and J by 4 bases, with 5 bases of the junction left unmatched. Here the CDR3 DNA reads TGTGCCAGCAGCTTAGGGACAGGGCTCTTCTATGGCTACACCTTC. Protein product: CASSLGTGLFYGYTF. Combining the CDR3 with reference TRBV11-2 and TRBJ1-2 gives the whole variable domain EAGVAQSPRYKIIEKRQSVAFWCNPISGHATLYWYQQILGQGPKLLIQFQNNGVVDDSQLPKDRFSAERLKGVDSTLKIQPAKLEDSAVYLCASSLGTGLFYGYTFGSGTRLTVV.

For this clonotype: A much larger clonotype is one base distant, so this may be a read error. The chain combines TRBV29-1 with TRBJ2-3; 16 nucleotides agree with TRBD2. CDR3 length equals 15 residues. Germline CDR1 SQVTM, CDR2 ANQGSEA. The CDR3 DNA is TGCAGCGCTGAAGATGGGACTAGCGGGAGGGGTACGCAGTATTTT. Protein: CSAEDGTSGRGTQYF.

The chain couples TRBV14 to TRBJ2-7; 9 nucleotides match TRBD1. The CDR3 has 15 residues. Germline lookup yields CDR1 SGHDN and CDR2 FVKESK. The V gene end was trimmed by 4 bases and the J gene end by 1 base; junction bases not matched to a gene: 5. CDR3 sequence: CASSRSGTGSYEQYF. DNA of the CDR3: TGTGCCAGCAGCCGATCCGGGACAGGGTCCTACGAGCAGTACTTC.

CDR3 DNA sequence: TGTGCCAGCAGTCCCCTCGGGGGGGCTGTCGAGCAGTACTTC. Translated, it gives CASSPLGGAVEQYF. The rearrangement uses TRBV6-5 and TRBJ2-5, with 8 bases aligning to TRBD2. With the DNA end fitting TRBJ2-7 better, the J assignment may be wrong. The germline CDR1 and CDR2 sequences are MNHEY and SVGAGI. There are 14 residues in the CDR3.